The 9 T cell receptor beta chains given below trace back to one sample, sequenced in a study of cytomegalovirus exposure and HLA in healthy donors (dated by TCRdb to the late 2010s). The protocol used for the library was the immunoSEQ multiplex PCR assay. For the multiplex PCR, a mixture combining 60 forward primers for TCR Vbeta segments and 13 reverse primers for TCR Jbeta segments was used. TCRdb holds this immuneACCESS table with in-frame rearrangements only. Some clones are missing; in checked studies, unresolved V genes explain under half, and the rest has no known cause. The sample contains just over 150,000 clones, about 80% of them found a single time. The top ten clonotypes cover 6.6% of the sample. Sequencing used PBMCs. The origin of the receptors is a woman aged 45-65 years in good health and CMV-seropositive.

The V and J genes are TRBV2 and TRBJ2-1; D is unclear. The CDR3 is 11 amino acids. V shed 2 bases and J shed 9 bases, with 5 bases lying between them. CDR1 and CDR2 from the germline V gene are SNHLY and FYNNEI. This chain's CDR3 is CASSEYSEQFF. The CDR3 nucleotides read TGTGCCAGCAGTGAATATAGTGAGCAGTTCTTC.

For the CDR3, the DNA is TGTGCCAGCAGCTTATATCAGGGAGGGAGACAGCCCCAGCATTTT. This codes for CASSLYQGGRQPQHF. The chain couples TRBV7-2 to TRBJ1-5; D is possibly TRBD1 (5 bases). Trimming removed 2 bases at V and 7 bases at J, with 15 bases between. CDR1 and CDR2 (germline): SGHTA, FQGNSA. This CDR3 is 15 amino acids long.

The V and J genes are TRBV7-9 and TRBJ2-3, with TRBD2 identical over 15 bases. Unmatched junction bases numbered 3, after V lost 4 bases and J lost 4 bases. Germline CDR1 SEHNR, CDR2 FQNEAQ (reference sequence). The CDR3 has 16 amino acids. Here the CDR3 DNA reads TGTGCCAGCAGCTCGGGACTAGCGGGGGGTTCAGATACGCAGTATTTT. It codes for CASSSGLAGGSDTQYF.

The rearrangement joins TRBV18 to TRBJ1-5; 10 bases line up with TRBD1. Losses at the gene ends were 0 bases for V and 11 bases for J; bases not matched to a gene: 7. The CDR3 runs to 15 residues. The germline gives CDR1 KGHSH, CDR2 LQKENI. CDR3 in amino acids: CASSPPGQGPRSQHF. The CDR3 DNA is TGTGCCAGCTCACCACCGGGACAGGGGCCAAGGTCCCAGCATTTT.

The chain couples TRBV5-6 to TRBJ2-1; 7 bases are shared with TRBD1. V gave up 6 bases and J gave up 8 bases; unmatched junction bases: 14. Germline V lookup: CDR1 SGHDT, CDR2 YYEEEE. This CDR3 has 15 amino acids. In DNA, the CDR3 is TGTGCCAGCACCGAGCTTTTGCCTACAGGGGATGAGCAGTTCTTC. Protein sequence: CASTELLPTGDEQFF.

The sample holds a few counts of this clone. J is TRBJ1-5 and V is TRBV6-6; D is possibly TRBD1 (5 bases). The V end was cut by 1 base, the J end by 2 bases, with 6 bases between. This CDR3 spans 14 amino acids. From germline, CDR1 is MNHNY and CDR2 SVGAGI (reference sequence). The CDR3 coding sequence is TGTGCCAGCAGTTACTTAGGGGGCAATCAGCCCCAGCATTTT. It yields the protein CASSYLGGNQPQHF.

The chain links TRBV6-1 to TRBJ1-4, with D uncertain. With 6 bases removed from V and 0 bases from J, the gap between germline ends came to 5 bases. Germline CDR1 and CDR2: MNHNS and SASEGT. This CDR3 has 13 residues. In DNA, the CDR3 is TGTGCCAGCAGCCCGTCAACTAATGAAAAACTGTTTTTT. Protein: CASSPSTNEKLFF.

The chain employs TRBV11-2 and TRBJ1-2; D is undetermined. V was clipped by 1 base and J by 5 bases, with 8 bases between them. From germline, CDR1 is SGHAT and CDR2 FQNNGV. The CDR3 runs to 13 residues. The CDR3 spells CASSLAQAYGYTF. The DNA of the CDR3 is TGTGCCAGCAGCTTAGCCCAAGCGTATGGCTACACCTTC.

The chain has TRBV6-5 and TRBJ1-3; 8 positions agree with TRBD1. J was trimmed by 0 bases and V by 10 bases; bases with no gene match: 8. The length of the CDR3 is 15 residues. Germline V CDR1 and CDR2: MNHEY, SVGAGI. This CDR3 is CATARDRNSGNTIYF. The CDR3 DNA is TGTGCCACTGCACGGGACAGGAACTCTGGAAACACCATATATTTT.